This T cell receptor beta chain stems from a study of neoadjuvant anti-PD-1 for oral cavity cancer. Background on the study: Nivolumab at 3 mg/kg was mostly given biweekly, three to four doses, pre-surgery.

Two replicates per tumor sample, mostly from approximately 5 ug of genomic DNA. Sequenced by immunoSEQ multiplex PCR; TCRdb stores in-frame clones only, minus some. The sample lists about 37,000 clones, around two fifths occurring once. This CDR3 contains 14 residues. V lost 6 bases to trimming and J lost 6 bases; unmatched junction nucleotides: 9. Germline CDR1 reads SGHRS; CDR2 reads YFSETQ. This clone was recorded only once. Time point here: after neoadjuvant nivolumab, at surgical resection. The source material was tumor tissue, sampled after nivolumab (anti-PD-1) treatment. V gene TRBV5-1 combines with J gene TRBJ1-2; 9 positions agree with TRBD1. The TCR originated in a person aged 35-79 years with oral cavity squamous cell carcinoma. DNA of the CDR3: TGCGCCAGCATGGTGGGACAGGGATCCGATGGCTACACCTTC. Its translation is CASMVGQGSDGYTF.